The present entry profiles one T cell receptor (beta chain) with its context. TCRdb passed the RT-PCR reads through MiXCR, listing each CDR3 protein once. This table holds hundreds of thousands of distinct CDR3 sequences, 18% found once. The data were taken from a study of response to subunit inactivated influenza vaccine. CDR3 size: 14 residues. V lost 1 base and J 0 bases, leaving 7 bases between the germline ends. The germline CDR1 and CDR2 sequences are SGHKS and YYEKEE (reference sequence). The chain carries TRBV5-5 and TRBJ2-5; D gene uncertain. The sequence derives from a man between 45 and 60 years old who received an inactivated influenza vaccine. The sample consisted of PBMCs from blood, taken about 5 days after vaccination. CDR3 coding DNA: TGTGCCAGCAGCTTGAATGTTGACCAAGAGACCCAGTACTTC. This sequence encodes CASSLNVDQETQYF. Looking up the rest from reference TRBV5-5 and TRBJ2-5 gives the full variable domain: DAGVTQSPTHLIKTRGQQVTLRCSPISGHKSVSWYQQVLGQGPQFIFQYYEKEERGRGNFPDRFSARQFPNYSSELNVNALLLGDSALYLCASSLNVDQETQYFGPGTRLLVL.